This record concerns one T cell receptor beta chain sequence. The antigen remains unidentified. Method: immunoSEQ multiplex PCR; TCRdb's copy keeps in-frame clones and lacks some. The sample consists of around 90,000 clones, approximately 91% of them appearing once. This CDR3 contains 14 residues. Germline V CDR1 and CDR2: SGHAT, FQNNGV. Trimming took 0 bases from V and 1 from J, leaving 7 bases between them. The sample comes from a study of T cell responses to AZD1222 COVID-19 vaccine. Study-level information: Second doses were pooled across both intervals (about 4 or about 12 weeks). General study results and limits: Spike-specific TCR depth and breadth grew after two AZD1222 doses. Baseline testing showed seropositivity in only six or seven AZD1222 recipients. Repertoires were obtained only post-peak T cell response.

The material sequenced was peripheral blood, taken on day 0 of AZD1222 vaccination. V usage is TRBV11-2 and J usage is TRBJ2-7; no definite D call. The sequence was collected from an adult in good health. The DNA of the CDR3 is TGTGCCAGCAGCTTAGATGAGTTTTCCTACGAGCAGTACTTC. Translating it yields CASSLDEFSYEQYF.